These T cell receptor beta chains were read from a single sample in a study of blood T cell repertoires in COVID-19. Only in-frame clones appear in the TCRdb table, and some are missing; sequencing was by immunoSEQ multiplex PCR. The data contain 150,000 to 200,000 clones, around 82% of them singletons. Sequencing used PBMCs or T cells enriched from blood (not recorded which). These receptors all come from a man aged 35-49 years who had recovered from COVID-19. The CDR3 runs from the conserved cysteine through the conserved F or W. The order of the fields is clone size, D gene, V gene, J gene, CDR3 protein, CDR3 DNA. The D gene is left open where the match is weak. Clone size is given for some rows only: seen once, a few or many times, or a class if the clone is expanded.

clone size: .; D gene: .; V gene: TRBV10-1; J gene: TRBJ2-3; CDR3 protein: CASSGPSGSTDTQYF; CDR3 DNA: TGCGCCAGCAGTGGTCCCAGCGGTAGCACAGATACGCAGTATTTT
clone size: .; D gene: .; V gene: TRBV27; J gene: TRBJ1-6; CDR3 protein: CASSLQGSYNSPLHF; CDR3 DNA: TGTGCCAGCAGTTTACAGGGCTCCTATAATTCACCCCTCCACTTT
clone size: many; D gene: .; V gene: TRBV18; J gene: TRBJ1-3; CDR3 protein: CASSPSRSGNTIYF; CDR3 DNA: TGTGCCAGCTCACCCTCCAGGTCGGGAAACACCATATATTTT
clone size: .; D gene: .; V gene: TRBV7-9; J gene: TRBJ2-2; CDR3 protein: CASSLEGGTNPGELFF; CDR3 DNA: TGTGCCAGCAGCTTAGAGGGGGGGACGAACCCCGGGGAGCTGTTTTTT
clone size: .; D gene: .; V gene: TRBV5-6; J gene: TRBJ1-6; CDR3 protein: CASNRQQPNSPLHF; CDR3 DNA: TGTGCCAGCAACCGTCAACAACCCAATTCACCCCTCCACTTT
clone size: few; D gene: .; V gene: TRBV24-1; J gene: TRBJ2-3; CDR3 protein: CATSDLGNTGNLRDTQYF; CDR3 DNA: TGTGCCACCAGTGATTTGGGGAATACAGGAAACTTGCGGGATACGCAGTATTTT
clone size: .; D gene: TRBD1; V gene: TRBV7-9; J gene: TRBJ2-7; CDR3 protein: CASSLGGTAYEQYF; CDR3 DNA: TGTGCCAGCAGCTTAGGAGGGACAGCCTACGAGCAGTACTTC
clone size: .; D gene: .; V gene: TRBV30; J gene: TRBJ2-7; CDR3 protein: CAWSVRGTYEQYF; CDR3 DNA: TGTGCCTGGAGTGTTAGGGGGACCTACGAGCAGTACTTC
clone size: .; D gene: .; V gene: TRBV7-9; J gene: TRBJ1-3; CDR3 protein: CASSFEGDSSGNTIYF; CDR3 DNA: TGTGCCAGCAGCTTTGAAGGCGACAGCTCTGGAAACACCATATATTTT
clone size: .; D gene: TRBD2; V gene: TRBV7-9; J gene: TRBJ2-3; CDR3 protein: CASSMLAGGTSTDTQYF; CDR3 DNA: TGTGCCAGCAGCATGTTAGCGGGGGGAACCTCCACAGATACGCAGTATTTT
clone size: .; D gene: TRBD1; V gene: TRBV3-1/TRBV3-2; J gene: TRBJ1-1; CDR3 protein: CASSQVVGTGGYMNTEAFF; CDR3 DNA: TGTGCCAGCAGCCAAGTTGTCGGGACAGGGGGGTATATGAACACTGAAGCTTTCTTT
clone size: .; D gene: .; V gene: TRBV15; J gene: TRBJ2-5; CDR3 protein: CATSREVNLNQETQYF; CDR3 DNA: TGTGCCACCAGCAGGGAGGTAAATTTAAACCAAGAGACCCAGTACTTC
clone size: .; D gene: .; V gene: TRBV9; J gene: TRBJ2-5; CDR3 protein: CASSVGGGQPPEETQYF; CDR3 DNA: TGTGCCAGCAGCGTAGGGGGGGGACAACCCCCTGAGGAGACCCAGTACTTC
clone size: .; D gene: .; V gene: TRBV12-3/TRBV12-4; J gene: TRBJ1-2; CDR3 protein: CASSDTSYGYTF; CDR3 DNA: TGTGCCAGCAGTGACACGAGCTATGGCTACACCTTC
clone size: .; D gene: TRBD1; V gene: TRBV18; J gene: TRBJ1-1; CDR3 protein: CASSPRIQGYTEAFF; CDR3 DNA: TGTGCCAGCTCACCCAGGATACAGGGGTACACTGAAGCTTTCTTT
clone size: .; D gene: .; V gene: TRBV6-5; J gene: TRBJ1-1; CDR3 protein: CASSTWSVHTEAFF; CDR3 DNA: TGTGCCAGCAGTACCTGGAGCGTACACACTGAAGCTTTCTTT
clone size: .; D gene: .; V gene: TRBV5-1; J gene: TRBJ2-2; CDR3 protein: CASSLDGGTGELFF; CDR3 DNA: TGCGCCAGCAGCTTGGACGGGGGCACCGGGGAGCTGTTTTTT
clone size: once; D gene: .; V gene: TRBV9; J gene: TRBJ1-5; CDR3 protein: CASSVLGGPQHF; CDR3 DNA: TGTGCCAGCAGCGTATTGGGGGGGCCCCAGCATTTT
clone size: few; D gene: TRBD1; V gene: TRBV6-5; J gene: TRBJ1-5; CDR3 protein: CASSRTGGDNQPQHF; CDR3 DNA: TGTGCCAGCAGTCGGACAGGCGGAGACAATCAGCCCCAGCATTTT
clone size: .; D gene: .; V gene: TRBV5-6; J gene: TRBJ1-2; CDR3 protein: CASSLGGRARGYTF; CDR3 DNA: TGTGCCAGCAGCTTGGGTGGCAGGGCGCGTGGCTACACCTTC
clone size: .; D gene: .; V gene: TRBV5-1; J gene: TRBJ1-6; CDR3 protein: CASSLQVNSPLHF; CDR3 DNA: TGCGCCAGCAGCCTACAGGTTAATTCACCCCTCCACTTT
clone size: .; D gene: .; V gene: TRBV4-1; J gene: TRBJ2-7; CDR3 protein: CASSHGGAGYHEQYF; CDR3 DNA: TGCGCCAGCAGCCATGGAGGGGCAGGGTACCACGAGCAGTACTTC
clone size: .; D gene: TRBD2; V gene: TRBV9; J gene: TRBJ2-2; CDR3 protein: CASSVDPSGGAGELFF; CDR3 DNA: TGTGCCAGCAGCGTAGATCCTAGCGGGGGGGCCGGGGAGCTGTTTTTT
clone size: .; D gene: TRBD1; V gene: TRBV30; J gene: TRBJ1-5; CDR3 protein: CAWTQGARGQPQHF; CDR3 DNA: TGTGCCTGGACTCAGGGGGCTAGGGGACAGCCCCAGCATTTT
clone size: .; D gene: TRBD2; V gene: TRBV7-6; J gene: TRBJ2-3; CDR3 protein: CASSPGLAGAAGGDTQYF; CDR3 DNA: TGTGCCAGCAGCCCAGGACTAGCGGGAGCCGCGGGTGGAGATACGCAGTATTTT
clone size: once; D gene: .; V gene: TRBV12-3/TRBV12-4; J gene: TRBJ1-2; CDR3 protein: CASSLQGYGYTF; CDR3 DNA: TGTGCCAGCAGTCTACAGGGATATGGCTACACCTTC
clone size: .; D gene: TRBD2; V gene: TRBV30; J gene: TRBJ2-2; CDR3 protein: CAWSVLAGAVTGELFF; CDR3 DNA: TGTGCCTGGAGTGTCCTAGCGGGGGCGGTCACCGGGGAGCTGTTTTTT
clone size: .; D gene: TRBD1; V gene: TRBV5-1; J gene: TRBJ1-3; CDR3 protein: CASSLGDRGNTIYF; CDR3 DNA: TGCGCCAGCAGCTTGGGGGACAGGGGGAACACCATATATTTT
clone size: .; D gene: .; V gene: TRBV5-5; J gene: TRBJ1-1; CDR3 protein: CASSPSNTEAFF; CDR3 DNA: TGTGCCAGCAGCCCCTCTAACACTGAAGCTTTCTTT
clone size: .; D gene: TRBD1; V gene: TRBV3-1/TRBV3-2; J gene: TRBJ1-1; CDR3 protein: CASSQDDREDEAFF; CDR3 DNA: TGTGCCAGCAGCCAAGATGACAGGGAGGATGAAGCTTTCTTT
clone size: once; D gene: .; V gene: TRBV5-6; J gene: TRBJ1-3; CDR3 protein: CASSLRTGTGNTIYF; CDR3 DNA: TGTGCCAGCAGCTTGCGGACCGGGACAGGAAACACCATATATTTT
clone size: .; D gene: .; V gene: TRBV12-3/TRBV12-4; J gene: TRBJ1-3; CDR3 protein: CASRTRLSDTIYF; CDR3 DNA: TGTGCCAGCAGAACGCGATTGTCGGACACCATATATTTT
clone size: .; D gene: .; V gene: TRBV2; J gene: TRBJ2-3; CDR3 protein: CASTLTISGTDTQYF; CDR3 DNA: TGTGCCAGCACTCTGACTATCTCTGGGACAGATACGCAGTATTTT
clone size: .; D gene: .; V gene: TRBV30; J gene: TRBJ1-1; CDR3 protein: CAWRLGSGIEAFF; CDR3 DNA: TGTGCCTGGAGATTGGGCAGTGGTATTGAAGCTTTCTTT
clone size: .; D gene: TRBD1; V gene: TRBV7-9; J gene: TRBJ1-1; CDR3 protein: CASSLGTGAEAFF; CDR3 DNA: TGTGCCAGCAGCCTTGGGACAGGGGCTGAAGCTTTCTTT